This T cell receptor (beta chain) was documented in a study of OX40 agonist ivuxolimab in advanced cancers. About the study: Eligibility admitted prior anti-PD-1, anti-PD-L1 or anti-CTLA-4 therapy; roughly 40% had some.

Germline V CDR1 and CDR2: MRHNA, SNTAGT. Trimming cost V 6 bases and J 0 bases; bases outside gene matches: 8. CDR3 size: 18 residues. Study-wide findings and caveats: Undetermined was the antigen specificity of the expanded peripheral T cells. Also showing low normalized T-cell clonal expansion were some of the nonresponders. Clonal expansion by week 6 occurred in CD4+ and CD8+ blood T cells (at 0.1 to 3.0 mg/kg).

Here immunoSEQ multiplex PCR was the method, and the copy in TCRdb shows in-frame clones only, minus some. The sample has tens of thousands of clones; about four fifths are singletons. In this sample, this clone turned up a few times. Antigen: not known. The V call is TRBV6-4, the J call TRBJ2-1, with 13 bases that match TRBD2. This receptor was identified in an adult with an advanced solid tumor such as melanoma, head and neck, liver or kidney cancer. The sequencing here drew on CD4+ or CD8+ T cells sorted from blood, taken in a trial of the OX40 agonist ivuxolimab. The DNA of the CDR3 is TGTGCCAGCAGCCCGGGACTAGCGGGGTCCAGCTCCTACAATGAGCAGTTCTTC. Amino acids: CASSPGLAGSSSYNEQFF.